The 32 T cell receptor beta chains in this list originate from one sample, sequenced in a study of Graves' ophthalmopathy and Graves' hyperthyroidism. Beta-chain TCR CDR3 regions were amplified from RNA transcripts. The library came from an HTBI-primed first-round RT-PCR and a second-round multiplex PCR. TCRdb reprocessed the multiplex PCR reads with MiXCR, giving one entry per CDR3 protein. The table has about 1.1 million distinct CDR3 sequences, 36% seen once. Sequencing used peripheral blood or thyroid tissue (not recorded which). All receptors derive from an adult man with Graves' hyperthyroidism.

Worth noting for this clonotype: This may come from a read error, since a much larger clone is one base off. The rearrangement joins TRBV19 to TRBJ1-4; 7 bases map to TRBD1. Germline V gene sequence: CDR1 LNHDA, CDR2 SQIVND (reference sequence). CDR3 length: 14 amino acids. For the CDR3, the DNA is TGTGCCAGTACGGACAGGTCGACTAATGAAAAACCGTTTTTT. This encodes CASTDRSTNEKPFF.

V gene TRBV13 combines with J gene TRBJ2-3, with D unclear. V dropped 5 bases and J dropped 6 bases, with 15 bases sitting between them. The CDR3 loop spans 14 amino acids. Germline CDR1 and CDR2: PRHDT and FYEKMQ (reference sequence). CDR3 nucleotide sequence: TGTGCCAGCAGCACCCGACTGGCCGGGGATACGCAGTATTTT. This encodes CASSTRLAGDTQYF.

This clonotype was seen a handful of times. The chain couples TRBV29-1 to TRBJ2-2; TRBD2 matches at 10 bases. Per the germline V gene, CDR1 is SQVTM and CDR2 is ANQGSEA. CDR3 length: 13 residues. The V gene end was trimmed by 7 bases and the J gene end by 8 bases; junction bases not matched to a gene: 7. The CDR3 bases are TGCAGCGCTACCTCTAGCGGGAGTGGGGAGCTGTTTTTT. Translated: CSATSSGSGELFF.

The sample holds many counts of this clonotype. This chain joins TRBV10-2 and TRBJ2-7; TRBD2 agrees at 10 bases. Unmatched junction bases numbered 0, after V lost 5 bases and J lost 2 bases. CDR3 length: 13 residues. Germline CDR1 WSHSY, CDR2 SAAADI. This CDR3 is CASSTSGTYEQYF. For the CDR3, the DNA is TGCGCCAGCAGTACTAGCGGGACCTACGAGCAGTACTTC.

This clonotype was seen a few times. The chain has TRBV29-1 and TRBJ1-5; 9 nucleotides line up with TRBD1. The ends lost 6 bases at V and 6 bases at J; junction bases unmatched: 12. This CDR3 is built from 15 residues. Germline V gives CDR1 SQVTM, CDR2 ANQGSEA. The CDR3: CSVSAGTGNAQPQHF. The CDR3 DNA follows: TGCAGCGTCAGTGCCGGGACAGGGAATGCTCAGCCCCAGCATTTT.

In this sample, this clonotype turned up many times. The chain uses TRBV19 and TRBJ2-7; 9 nucleotides align to TRBD1. This CDR3 region has 15 residues. Germline V gene sequence: CDR1 LNHDA, CDR2 SQIVND (reference sequence). V shed 5 bases and J 3 bases; nucleotides not matched to a gene: 8. The DNA for the CDR3 is TGTGCCAGTAGTCCCCGGGACAGGGCGATCTACGAGCAGTACTTC. This translates into CASSPRDRAIYEQYF.

CDR3 sequence reads: CASSVDAGGKGYTF. The CDR3 DNA reads TGTGCCAGCAGCGTAGATGCAGGGGGAAAGGGCTACACCTTC. This chain uses TRBV9 with TRBJ1-2; 7 nucleotides agree with TRBD1. V lost 0 bases to trimming and J lost 8 bases; unmatched junction nucleotides: 7. The CDR3 contains 14 residues. CDR1 is SGDLS and CDR2 is YYNGEE in the germline V gene.

Details on this clonotype: This may come from a read error, since a much larger clone is one base off. The V and J genes are TRBV10-3 and TRBJ1-5; TRBD1 matches at 7 bases. Germline lookup yields CDR1 ENHRY and CDR2 SYGVKD. The CDR3 runs to 14 residues. V gave up 5 bases and J gave up 6 bases; unmatched junction bases: 7. The CDR3 bases are TGTGCCATCAGTCCCCCAGGGGACAGTCAGCCCCAGCATTTT. Amino acid sequence: CAISPPGDSQPQHF.

This sequence joins TRBV19 and TRBJ1-2; the match to TRBD1 covers 10 bases. The CDR3 extends over 16 amino acids. Germline trimming cut 6 bases from V and 7 bases from J; bases unmatched to any gene: 14. Germline loops: CDR1 LNHDA, CDR2 SQIVND (reference sequence). The CDR3 coding sequence is TGTGCCAGTAGCCCTCCGGGACAGGGGCGCCCCTTTGGCTACACCTTC. It translates to CASSPPGQGRPFGYTF.

This clonotype is a singleton in its sample. The rearrangement links TRBV10-3 to TRBJ2-7, with 10 bases lining up with TRBD1. V gave up 10 bases and J gave up 6 bases; unmatched junction bases: 12. There are 14 residues in the CDR3. From germline, CDR1 is ENHRY and CDR2 SYGVKD. CDR3 sequence reads: CASSLGTGAVEQYF. Here the CDR3 DNA reads TGTGCCAGCAGCCTCGGGACAGGGGCTGTCGAGCAGTACTTC.

The chain employs TRBV19 and TRBJ1-1; no firm D call. The ends were cut back, 0 bases at V and 1 base at J, with 12 bases in the middle. The CDR3 extends over 16 amino acids. CDR1 is LNHDA and CDR2 is SQIVND in the germline V gene (reference sequence). The CDR3 DNA reads TGTGCCAGTAGTATAGATCTTGGGCCCTCGAACACTGAAGCTTTCTTT. This gives the protein CASSIDLGPSNTEAFF.

On this clonotype itself: An end of the junction differs from the germline gene, which may be a read error. The J gene is TRBJ2-2, the V gene TRBV15; a possible D gene is TRBD1 (6 bases). The CDR3 is made up of 13 amino acids. CDR1 is LNHNV, CDR2 YYDKDF, per germline (reference sequence). The DNA of the CDR3 is TGTTCCACCAGCAGAGGGGGTCCCGGGGAGCTGTTTTTT. Translation: CSTSRGGPGELFF.

In this sample, this clonotype turned up a few times. The chain recombines TRBV10-3 with TRBJ2-7; 8 bases line up with TRBD1. The CDR3 is made up of 15 amino acids. The V segment lost 10 bases and the J segment 2 bases; nucleotides outside the gene matches: 13. Germline CDR1 ENHRY, CDR2 SYGVKD. This CDR3 is CATVVGTGITYEQYF. In nucleotides, the CDR3 is TGTGCCACCGTCGTAGGGACAGGAATTACCTACGAGCAGTACTTC.

This chain joins TRBV12-3 or TRBV12-4 and TRBJ2-2, with unresolved D. The CDR3 consists of 15 residues. Trimming stripped 3 bases from V and 1 base from J, with 9 bases between. In DNA, the CDR3 is TGTGCCAGCAGTTTGCCCCTCATGAACACCGGGGAGCTGTTTTTT. Its translation: CASSLPLMNTGELFF.

The sample holds a few counts of this clonotype. This chain connects TRBV30 to TRBJ1-1; no clear D. The V gene lost 3 bases and the J gene lost 1 base, with 6 bases spanning the gap. Germline V CDR1 and CDR2: GTSNPN, SVGIG (reference sequence). The CDR3 consists of 12 residues. The CDR3 reads CAWRPANTEAFF. The CDR3 nucleotides read TGTGCCTGGAGACCCGCGAACACTGAAGCTTTCTTT. Based on the CDR3 plus reference TRBV30 and TRBJ1-1, the full variable domain is SQTIHQWPATLVQPVGSPLSLECTVEGTSNPNLYWYRQAAGRGLQLLFYSVGIGQISSEVPQNLSASRPQDRQFILSSKKLLLSDSGFYLCAWRPANTEAFFGQGTRLTVV.

Ten or more counts support this clonotype. J is TRBJ1-3 and V is TRBV7-6; no firm D call. The CDR3 is made up of 15 amino acids. V was pared by 7 bases and J by 0 bases, with 13 bases between. Germline CDR1 reads SGHVS; CDR2 reads FNYEAQ. CDR3 DNA sequence: TGTGCCAGCACCGCCGAGTACGGCTCTGGAAACACCATATATTTT. This encodes CASTAEYGSGNTIYF.

The chain is built from TRBV2 and TRBJ1-2, with D perhaps TRBD1 (5 bases). V was cut by 5 bases and J by 8 bases, with 12 bases left in between. The CDR3 contains 12 residues. The germline CDR1 and CDR2 sequences are SNHLY and FYNNEI. The CDR3, as DNA: TGTGCCAGCAGTCAGGGCCTGACCGGCTACACCTTC. This codes for CASSQGLTGYTF.

Turning to this clonotype: Given a much more abundant clone one base away, this may be a read error. The CDR3 spells CASSIGWGTIVYEQYF. The CDR3 nucleotides read TGTGCCAGCAGCATAGGGTGGGGGACCATCGTCTACGAGCAGTACTTC. The gene calls are TRBV7-2 and TRBJ2-7; D possibly uses TRBD1 or TRBD2 (5 bases each). V was pared by 5 bases and J by 3 bases, with 20 bases between. Germline V CDR1 and CDR2: SGHTA, FQGNSA. The CDR3 covers 16 residues. Complete variable domain (other parts from reference TRBV7-2 and TRBJ2-7): GAGVSQSPSNKVTEKGKDVELRCDPISGHTALYWYRQSLGQGLEFLIYFQGNSAPDKSGLPSDRFSAERTGGSVSTLTIQRTQQEDSAVYLCASSIGWGTIVYEQYFGPGTRLTVT.

This clonotype has a count of ten or more. The chain employs TRBV6-5 and TRBJ2-2; D is uncertain. The V end was cut by 8 bases, the J end by 7 bases, with 14 bases between. Looked up from germline, CDR1 is MNHEY and CDR2 is SVGAGI. The CDR3 contains 13 residues. This CDR3 is CASRPPGDGELFF. The CDR3 coding sequence is TGTGCCAGCCGGCCTCCTGGTGACGGGGAGCTGTTTTTT.

CDR3 nucleotides: TGCAGCGTTGTCGACCAGTACTATGGCTACACCTTC. Protein: CSVVDQYYGYTF. V usage is TRBV29-1 and J usage is TRBJ1-2, with D unresolved. CDR3 length equals 12 residues. Trimming took off 4 bases at V and 3 bases at J, with 9 bases between the two ends. The germline V gene has CDR1 SQVTM and CDR2 ANQGSEA.

This clonotype has ten or more counts. The genes are TRBV19 and TRBJ1-2; no clear D gene. Germline values: CDR1 LNHDA, CDR2 SQIVND (reference sequence). CDR3 length equals 11 residues. Deletions cut 8 bases from V and 5 bases from J, with 9 bases between. The CDR3 DNA sequence: TGTGCCAGTGGGGAGGTGTATGGCTACACCTTC. Protein: CASGEVYGYTF.

Ten or more counts support this clonotype. The V and J genes are TRBV10-2 and TRBJ1-6; 7 bases align to TRBD1. This CDR3 is 12 amino acids long. After removal of 6 bases from V and 10 bases from J, the junction contained 3 bases not matched to a gene. Germline V gene data show CDR1 as WSHSY and CDR2 as SAAADI. This CDR3 reads CASRRQGSPLHF. CDR3 sequence (DNA): TGCGCCAGCAGGAGACAGGGCTCACCCCTCCACTTT.

The chain couples TRBV5-6 to TRBJ1-6; tentatively, D is TRBD1 (6 bases). The CDR3 sequence is 15 residues long. The V end was cut by 0 bases, the J end by 8 bases, with 12 bases between. The germline gives CDR1 SGHDT, CDR2 YYEEEE. The chain's CDR3 is CASSLDREGDSPLHF. CDR3 sequence (DNA): TGTGCCAGCAGCTTGGACAGGGAAGGGGATTCACCCCTCCACTTT. Combining the CDR3 with reference TRBV5-6 and TRBJ1-6 gives the whole variable domain DAGVTQSPTHLIKTRGQQVTLRCSPKSGHDTVSWYQQALGQGPQFIFQYYEEEERQRGNFPDRFSGHQFPNYSSELNVNALLLGDSALYLCASSLDREGDSPLHFGNGTRLTVT.

In this sample, this clonotype turned up many times. The J gene is TRBJ1-5, the V gene TRBV29-1; D uncertain. CDR1 SQVTM and CDR2 ANQGSEA come from the germline V gene. This CDR3 spans 13 amino acids. Trimming took 6 bases from V and 0 from J, leaving 9 bases between them. CDR3 amino acids: CSVGRDSNQPQHF. Here the CDR3 DNA reads TGCAGCGTGGGTAGGGATAGCAATCAGCCCCAGCATTTT.

The J gene is TRBJ2-7, the V gene TRBV6-1, with D maybe TRBD1 (6 bases). Trimming stripped 7 bases from V and 2 bases from J, with 12 bases between. CDR3 size: 13 residues. The germline V gene has CDR1 MNHNS and CDR2 SASEGT. The CDR3 spells CASTKDSPYEQYF. DNA for the CDR3: TGTGCCAGCACTAAGGACAGTCCCTACGAGCAGTACTTC.

Of note for this clonotype: A read error may be the cause here, since a much bigger clone is one base away. The chain carries TRBV10-3 and TRBJ1-5; D unclear. This CDR3 comprises 13 residues. Looked up from germline, CDR1 is ENHRY and CDR2 is SYGVKD. V gave up 5 bases and J gave up 5 bases, with 10 bases separating them. The CDR3 region has the DNA TGTGCCATCAGTTACCGGGTAGATCAGCCCCAGCATTTT. Translated: CAISYRVDQPQHF.

In the case of this clonotype: A much larger clone differs from this one at a single base, so this may be a read error. V gene TRBV7-3 combines with J gene TRBJ2-5; D unclear. CDR1 is SGHTA, CDR2 FQGTGA, per germline. The CDR3 is 12 residues long. CDR3 protein: CASSPLQEIQYF. In DNA form, the CDR3 reads TGTGCCAGCAGTCCCTTACAAGAGATCCAGTACTTC. Complete variable domain (other parts from reference TRBV7-3 and TRBJ2-5): GAGVSQTPSNKVTEKGKYVELRCDPISGHTALYWYRQSLGQGPEFLIYFQGTGAADDSGLPNDRFFAVRPEGSVSTLKIQRTERGDSAVYLCASSPLQEIQYFGPGTRLLVL.

Remarks on this clonotype: Given the absence of the conserved phenylalanine or tryptophan at the CDR3 end, a read error is likely. This rearrangement joins TRBV20-1 to TRBJ1-5; D is uncertain. This CDR3 spans 12 amino acids. CDR1 is DFQATT, CDR2 SNEGSKA, per germline (reference sequence). The V and J ends lost 6 bases and 1 base respectively, with 7 bases between them. In DNA, the CDR3 is TGCAGTGCCGGGAGGAGCAATCAGCCCCAGCATGGT. This gives the protein CSAGRSNQPQHG.

This clonotype was observed at least ten times. The chain employs TRBV9 and TRBJ1-4, with TRBD1 as a possible D gene (5 bases). Trimming stripped 0 bases from V and 12 bases from J, with 15 bases between. The V gene's germline CDR1 is SGDLS and CDR2 YYNGEE. The CDR3 totals 14 residues. The CDR3 bases are TGTGCCAGCAGCGTAGCGGGGGGGTCAAAGGAACTGTTTTTT. Its protein product is CASSVAGGSKELFF.

A few counts support this clonotype. The chain joins TRBV6-2 or TRBV6-3 to TRBJ1-6; tentatively, D is TRBD1 (5 bases). This CDR3 has 14 amino acids. Trimming left V 6 bases short and J 6 bases short, with 12 bases between. CDR1 and CDR2 from the germline V gene are MNHEY and SVGEGT. CDR3 DNA: TGTGCCAGCAGACCACGGGACGGTAATTCACCCCTCCACTTT. Translation gives CASRPRDGNSPLHF.

The sample holds a few counts of this clonotype. The rearrangement links TRBV4-3 to TRBJ2-5; maybe TRBD1 (5 bases). The V gene's germline CDR1 is LGHNA and CDR2 YSLEER. The length of the CDR3 is 15 residues. V was clipped by 1 base and J by 4 bases, with 13 bases between them. The DNA for the CDR3 is TGCGCCAGCAGCCAAGTACAGGCCAGTTTAGAGACCCAGTACTTC. This gives the protein CASSQVQASLETQYF.

This clonotype was seen at least ten times. One junction end does not reproduce the germline sequence, and a read error may be involved. V usage is TRBV12-3 or TRBV12-4 and J usage is TRBJ2-5; possibly TRBD2 for D (5 bases). The CDR3 is 13 amino acids. CDR3 loop: CASSLASTVTEIF. The CDR3 region has the DNA TGTGCCAGCAGTCTAGCTTCTACAGTGACCGAGATCTTC.